This paragraph reports one TCR beta chain. Its antigen is unknown. Unique molecular identifiers were used in preparing the TCRbeta library. TCRdb reprocessed the PCR reads via MiXCR and lists one record per CDR3 protein. The table records around 180,000 distinct CDR3 sequences, over 8.5% of them present only once. This specimen belongs to a study of T-cell reconstitution after alpha-beta-depleted transplantation in children. Whole-study findings and limits: Several hundred graft clones that had expanded were reportedly the source of alpha-beta T cells about two months after transplant. At one year after transplant, newly produced T cells mostly accounted for T-cell counts and diversity.

Source: PBMCs, taken before TCRalphabeta/CD19-depleted stem cell transplant. This TCR derives from a boy younger than 10 with acute myeloid leukemia, due to receive a stem cell transplant.

As DNA, the CDR3 is TGCAGTGCCATTTATCGCAGCGAGCAGTACGTC. It specifies CSAIYRSEQYV. The rearrangement links TRBV20-1 to TRBJ2-7; D is uncertain. Germline V lookup: CDR1 DFQATT, CDR2 SNEGSKA (reference sequence). V lost 6 bases to trimming and J lost 6 bases, with 12 bases between them. The CDR3 has 11 residues.